This T cell receptor beta chain was found in a study of T-cell memory formation after mild COVID-19. Each CDR3 protein is one row after TCRdb ran MiXCR on the 5' RACE reads. The sample consists of a few hundred thousand distinct CDR3 sequences, 20% to 25% of them appearing once. CDR1 is LGHNA and CDR2 is YSLEER in the germline V gene. CDR3 length: 17 amino acids. V was clipped by 0 bases and J by 3 bases; unmatched bases: 6. Sequencing used PBMCs or a T cell subset sorted from them (not recorded which). The rearrangement links TRBV4-3 to TRBJ2-1; 9 nucleotides match TRBD2. This receptor was taken from an adult woman who had mild COVID-19 (a few samples of this study predate the infection). Cell type and time point are not known. CDR3: CASSQDRAGGLYNEQFF. CDR3 in DNA: TGCGCCAGCAGCCAAGATCGAGCGGGAGGACTCTACAATGAGCAGTTCTTC.